Each of the 27 T cell receptor beta chains below was sequenced from the same sample in a study of naive and memory T cell subsets. Both TRBC1 and TRBC2 were covered by a beta constant-region primer of two equimolar oligonucleotides. One entry per CDR3 protein results from TCRdb running MiXCR on the UMI-ligation and nested PCR reads. Counted here are approximately 89,000 distinct CDR3 sequences, roughly 7% occurring once; the ten biggest clones make up 1.6%. Input material: central memory CD4+ T cells from blood. These receptor sequences come from a human donor in good health.

This clonotype turned up a few times. The chain links TRBV6-5 to TRBJ2-6; unclear D gene. V was cut by 1 base and J by 4 bases, with 8 bases left in between. Germline CDR1 reads MNHEY; CDR2 reads SVGAGI. The CDR3 is made up of 15 amino acids. CDR3 residues: CASSYLESGANVLTF. The CDR3 nucleotides read TGTGCCAGCAGTTACTTGGAGTCCGGGGCCAACGTCCTGACTTTC.

In its sample, this clonotype was seen many times. V and J are TRBV28 and TRBJ2-5; D is ambiguous. The CDR3 loop spans 13 amino acids. V shed 4 bases and J shed 4 bases, with 10 bases lying between them. CDR1 is MDHEN and CDR2 is SYDVKM in the germline V gene. The CDR3 nucleotides read TGTGCCAGCAGTTCCCCAGCCCTAGAGACCCAGTACTTC. Encoded protein: CASSSPALETQYF.

This clonotype was counted many times. V usage is TRBV7-2 and J usage is TRBJ2-3; 9 nucleotides line up with TRBD2. The V and J ends lost 5 bases and 7 bases, in that order; junction bases with no gene match: 16. The CDR3 contains 17 residues. From germline, CDR1 is SGHTA and CDR2 FQGNSA. The CDR3 DNA follows: TGTGCCAGCAGCCCAGGAGCCGGCGGGGGGGCCCGTAATACGCAGTATTTT. Its protein is CASSPGAGGGARNTQYF.

The sample holds many counts of this clonotype. The gene calls are TRBV20-1 and TRBJ2-5; D might be TRBD2 (5 bases). The CDR3 is 19 amino acids. CDR1 and CDR2 from the germline V gene are DFQATT and SNEGSKA (reference sequence). Trimming took off 0 bases at V and 3 bases at J, with 26 bases between the two ends. CDR3 loop: CSARDWRRAVRRSKETQYF. CDR3 DNA sequence: TGCAGTGCTAGAGATTGGAGGAGAGCGGTGAGACGGTCAAAAGAGACCCAGTACTTC.

This clonotype was found many times. V gene TRBV15 combines with J gene TRBJ2-4; tentatively, D is TRBD1 (5 bases). In germline, CDR1 is LNHNV, CDR2 YYDKDF (reference sequence). This CDR3 is built from 13 residues. The V gene lost 4 bases and the J gene lost 3 bases, with 7 bases spanning the gap. CDR3 sequence (DNA): TGTGCCACCAGCAAAGACAGCAAAAACATTCAGTACTTC. Protein: CATSKDSKNIQYF.

This clonotype was picked up many times. The CDR3, as DNA: TGTGCCAGCAGCTTAGGTGCCAATAATTCACCCCTCCACTTT. Encoded protein: CASSLGANNSPLHF. This chain uses TRBV7-3 with TRBJ1-6, with D hard to call. In germline, CDR1 is SGHTA, CDR2 FQGTGA. V was shortened by 2 bases and J by 5 bases, with 7 bases between the two germline ends. The CDR3 sequence is 14 residues long.

This clonotype occurred many times. The chain couples TRBV14 to TRBJ1-2; maybe TRBD1 (6 bases). V was clipped by 0 bases and J by 6 bases, with 20 bases between them. This CDR3 comprises 17 residues. Germline V gene sequence: CDR1 SGHDN, CDR2 FVKESK. The CDR3 here is CASSQDRVGHNPNGYTF. The CDR3 DNA follows: TGTGCCAGCAGCCAAGACAGGGTGGGACACAATCCCAATGGCTACACCTTC.

This clonotype was observed many times. CDR3 bases: TGTGCCAGCAGCGGAACAGGACGGAAGAACACTGAAGCTTTCTTT. It codes for CASSGTGRKNTEAFF. The J gene is TRBJ1-1, the V gene TRBV5-4; the D gene is possibly TRBD1 (5 bases). Germline CDR1 reads SGHNT; CDR2 reads YYREEE (reference sequence). CDR3 length equals 15 residues. The germline V and J ends were trimmed by 4 bases and 1 base, with 14 bases remaining between them.

This clonotype has at least ten counts. The chain carries TRBV18 and TRBJ2-3, with TRBD1 identical over 8 bases. In germline, CDR1 is KGHSH, CDR2 LQKENI. This CDR3 comprises 15 residues. V shed 6 bases and J 0 bases; nucleotides not matched to a gene: 5. The CDR3 region has the DNA TGTGCCAGCTCCCCCGGGACAGGAAGCACAGATACGCAGTATTTT. It codes for CASSPGTGSTDTQYF.

The chain has TRBV14 and TRBJ2-7; D not resolved. The germline V and J ends were trimmed by 4 bases and 0 bases, with 19 bases remaining between them. The germline V gene encodes CDR1 SGHDN and CDR2 FVKESK. The CDR3 contains 17 residues. CDR3 amino acids: CASSPHEHQASSYEQYF. The CDR3 region has the DNA TGTGCCAGCAGCCCCCATGAACATCAAGCTTCCTCCTACGAGCAGTACTTC.

The sample holds many counts of this clonotype. The chain combines TRBV13 with TRBJ1-1; TRBD1 matches 8 bases. The CDR3 consists of 14 residues. The germline V gene encodes CDR1 PRHDT and CDR2 FYEKMQ (reference sequence). V was clipped by 5 bases and J by 5 bases; unmatched bases: 7. The CDR3 reads CASSRRTGRTEAFF. In DNA form, the CDR3 reads TGTGCCAGCAGCCGTAGGACAGGGCGGACTGAAGCTTTCTTT.

This clonotype was found a few times. The chain carries TRBV7-9 and TRBJ2-5; D is unclear. V shed 3 bases and J shed 2 bases, with 7 bases lying between them. This CDR3 has 13 amino acids. The V gene's germline CDR1 is SEHNR and CDR2 FQNEAQ (reference sequence). This CDR3 is CASSFRVQETQYF. For the CDR3, the DNA is TGTGCCAGCAGCTTTAGAGTACAAGAGACCCAGTACTTC.

This clonotype was detected a few times. The chain combines TRBV12-3 or TRBV12-4 with TRBJ2-1; tentative D call: TRBD2 (5 bases). The CDR3 totals 17 residues. Trimming removed 3 bases at V and 1 base at J, with 16 bases between. DNA of the CDR3: TGTGCCAGCAGTTTTGGAATTGGCGGGCCTTCCTACAATGAGCAGTTCTTC. Protein: CASSFGIGGPSYNEQFF.

The chain carries TRBV5-1 and TRBJ1-6; D ambiguous. Germline V gene lookup returns CDR1 SGHRS and CDR2 YFSETQ. Trimming pared 2 bases from V and 9 bases from J, leaving 18 bases between. The CDR3 sequence is 16 residues long. CDR3 sequence reads: CASSFSGPSQSSPLHF. In DNA form, the CDR3 reads TGCGCCAGCAGCTTTAGCGGGCCGTCCCAAAGTTCACCCCTCCACTTT. The full variable domain, rest sourced from reference TRBV5-1 and TRBJ1-6, is KAGVTQTPRYLIKTRGQQVTLSCSPISGHRSVSWYQQTPGQGLQFLFEYFSETQRNKGNFPGRFSGRQFSNSRSEMNVSTLELGDSALYLCASSFSGPSQSSPLHFGNGTRLTVT.

This clonotype was seen repeatedly, ten times or more. The J gene is TRBJ2-7, the V gene TRBV3-1; D uncertain. The V and J ends lost 0 bases and 2 bases respectively, with 8 bases between them. The CDR3 contains 14 residues. Germline values: CDR1 LGHDT, CDR2 YNNKEL (reference sequence). For the CDR3, the DNA is TGTGCCAGCAGCCAAGATCCACAGACCTACGAGCAGTACTTC. It yields the protein CASSQDPQTYEQYF.

This clonotype was found many times. DNA of the CDR3: TGTGCCAGCTCATCCGGACAGGGCTTCCCCTACGAGCAGTACTTC. Translating it yields CASSSGQGFPYEQYF. V and J are TRBV18 and TRBJ2-7, with TRBD1 matching 8 bases. The length of the CDR3 is 15 residues. The V segment lost 5 bases and the J segment 2 bases; nucleotides outside the gene matches: 8. CDR1 is KGHSH, CDR2 LQKENI, per germline. The variable domain in full, with the rest retrieved from reference TRBV18 and TRBJ2-7, is NAGVMQNPRHLVRRRGQEARLRCSPMKGHSHVYWYRQLPEEGLKFMVYLQKENIIDESGMPKERFSAEFPKEGPSILRIQQVVRGDSAAYFCASSSGQGFPYEQYFGPGTRLTVT.

This clonotype was detected many times. The junction differs from germline at one of its ends, possibly a read error. This chain connects TRBV4-3 to TRBJ1-4; D uncertain. CDR1 is LGHNA, CDR2 YSLEER, per germline. This CDR3 is 18 amino acids long. CDR3 in amino acids: CASSSQLVTQATNGKLFF. DNA for the CDR3: TGCGCCAGCAGCTCCCAATTGGTAACACAAGCAACTAATGGAAAACTGTTTTTT.

This clonotype was counted many times. The CDR3 DNA follows: TGTGCCAGCAGCTTGGGAAATTCACCCCTCCACTTT. This gives the protein CASSLGNSPLHF. The chain has TRBV7-8 and TRBJ1-6; D remains ambiguous. CDR1 and CDR2 (germline): SGHVS, FQNEAQ. This CDR3 is built from 12 residues. Trimming removed 3 bases at V and 7 bases at J, with 4 bases between.

This clonotype was found many times. The chain carries TRBV5-5 and TRBJ1-4; D ambiguous. The CDR3 spans 14 residues. Trimming cost V 0 bases and J 7 bases, with 10 bases left between them. CDR1 is SGHKS and CDR2 is YYEKEE in the germline V gene (reference sequence). The CDR3 DNA follows: TGTGCCAGCAGCTTGGCCTATATGAGTGAAAAACTGTTTTTT. Encoded protein: CASSLAYMSEKLFF. The full variable domain, with the rest looked up from reference TRBV5-5 and TRBJ1-4, is DAGVTQSPTHLIKTRGQQVTLRCSPISGHKSVSWYQQVLGQGPQFIFQYYEKEERGRGNFPDRFSARQFPNYSSELNVNALLLGDSALYLCASSLAYMSEKLFFGSGTQLSVL.

The chain joins TRBV24-1 to TRBJ2-2; D possibly corresponds to TRBD2 (6 bases). CDR3 length equals 15 residues. V gave up 4 bases and J gave up 6 bases, with 14 bases separating them. Germline loops: CDR1 KGHDR, CDR2 SFDVKD. The CDR3 region is CATSDPDRDSGELFF. The CDR3 DNA follows: TGTGCCACCAGTGACCCCGACCGGGACTCCGGGGAGCTGTTTTTT.

Relative to its sample, this clonotype is medium-sized (0.01 to 0.1%). The V call is TRBV20-1, the J call TRBJ2-1, with 11 bases aligning to TRBD2. The length of the CDR3 is 15 residues. Germline assignment: CDR1 DFQATT and CDR2 SNEGSKA (reference sequence). The V gene end was trimmed by 5 bases and the J gene end by 4 bases; junction bases not matched to a gene: 7. The CDR3, as DNA: TGCAGTGCTTACCCCGGACTAGCGGGTTACAATGAGCAGTTCTTC. Its translation is CSAYPGLAGYNEQFF.

The J gene is TRBJ2-3, the V gene TRBV2; D gene unclear. The CDR3 runs to 16 residues. The V and J ends lost 5 bases and 2 bases respectively, with 17 bases between them. Germline CDR1 and CDR2: SNHLY and FYNNEI. The DNA for the CDR3 is TGTGCCAGCAGTCAGAAAGAAGACACTGTCACAGATACGCAGTATTTT. Its protein is CASSQKEDTVTDTQYF.

This clonotype has ten or more counts. The rearrangement joins TRBV20-1 to TRBJ1-5; weak D call: TRBD1 (6 bases). Germline V lookup: CDR1 DFQATT, CDR2 SNEGSKA (reference sequence). The CDR3 has 17 amino acids. V was trimmed by 1 base and J by 4 bases, leaving 20 bases between them. This CDR3 is CSARGLTGGQKNQPQHF. CDR3 coding DNA: TGCAGTGCTAGAGGTTTAACGGGTGGACAGAAAAATCAGCCCCAGCATTTT.

The sample holds many counts of this clonotype. The CDR3 sequence is CASSWSGAVNEKLFF. In DNA form, the CDR3 reads TGTGCCAGCAGTTGGTCCGGGGCCGTTAATGAAAAACTGTTTTTT. The genes are TRBV12-3 or TRBV12-4 and TRBJ1-4, with a possible D match to TRBD1 (5 bases). V was shortened by 4 bases and J by 4 bases, with 13 bases between the two germline ends. This CDR3 is built from 15 residues.

This clonotype was observed many times. The V call is TRBV10-3, the J call TRBJ1-1; weak D call: TRBD1 (6 bases). CDR3 size: 13 residues. V lost 4 bases, J lost 1 base, and 7 bases lay in between. Per germline, CDR1 ENHRY and CDR2 SYGVKD. CDR3: CAISVQGNTEAFF. CDR3 nucleotide sequence: TGTGCCATCAGTGTACAGGGGAACACTGAAGCTTTCTTT.

In this sample, this clonotype turned up many times. J is TRBJ1-1 and V is TRBV12-3 or TRBV12-4; 7 positions match TRBD1. After removal of 6 bases from V and 4 bases from J, the junction contained 8 bases not matched to a gene. The CDR3 is made up of 14 amino acids. The CDR3 region is CASREPNRGTEAFF. CDR3 in DNA: TGTGCCAGCAGGGAACCGAACAGGGGCACTGAAGCTTTCTTT.

This chain links TRBV20-1 with TRBJ2-7; D is undetermined. CDR1 is DFQATT and CDR2 is SNEGSKA in the germline V gene (reference sequence). V lost 0 bases and J lost 0, with 15 bases in between. The CDR3 consists of 16 residues. Written as DNA, the CDR3 is TGCAGTGCTAGAGATCGAAGGCTTACGAGCTCCTACGAGCAGTACTTC. Translating gives CSARDRRLTSSYEQYF.